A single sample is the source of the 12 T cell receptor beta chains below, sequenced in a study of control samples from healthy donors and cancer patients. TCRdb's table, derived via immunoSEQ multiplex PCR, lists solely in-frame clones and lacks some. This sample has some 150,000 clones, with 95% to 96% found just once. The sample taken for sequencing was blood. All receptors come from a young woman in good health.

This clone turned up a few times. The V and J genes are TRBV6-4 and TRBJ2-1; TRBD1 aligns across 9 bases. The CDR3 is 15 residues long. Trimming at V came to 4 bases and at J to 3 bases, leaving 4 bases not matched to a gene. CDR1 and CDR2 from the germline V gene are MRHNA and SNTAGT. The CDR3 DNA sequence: TGTGCCAGCAGTGCGGAGACAGGGGGCTACAATGAGCAGTTCTTC. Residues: CASSAETGGYNEQFF.

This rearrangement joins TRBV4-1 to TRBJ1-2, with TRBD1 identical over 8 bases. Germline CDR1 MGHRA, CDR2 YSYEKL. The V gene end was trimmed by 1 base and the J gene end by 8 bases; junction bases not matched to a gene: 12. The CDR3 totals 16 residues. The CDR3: CASSQVMGQATLGYTF. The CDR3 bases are TGCGCCAGCAGCCAAGTTATGGGACAGGCCACTCTCGGCTACACCTTC.

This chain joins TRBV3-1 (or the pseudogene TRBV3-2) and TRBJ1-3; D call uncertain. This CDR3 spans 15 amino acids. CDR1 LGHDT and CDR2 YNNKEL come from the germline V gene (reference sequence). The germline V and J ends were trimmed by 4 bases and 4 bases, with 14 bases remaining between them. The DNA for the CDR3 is TGTGCCAGCAGCCGCCTCAGCGGTGTAGGAAACACCATATATTTT. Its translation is CASSRLSGVGNTIYF.

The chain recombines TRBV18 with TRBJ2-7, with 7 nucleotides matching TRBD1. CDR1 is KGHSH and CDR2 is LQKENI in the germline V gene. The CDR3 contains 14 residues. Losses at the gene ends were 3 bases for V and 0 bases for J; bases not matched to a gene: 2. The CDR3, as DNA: TGTGCCAGCTCACCCCAGGGGGTCTCCTACGAGCAGTACTTC. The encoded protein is CASSPQGVSYEQYF.

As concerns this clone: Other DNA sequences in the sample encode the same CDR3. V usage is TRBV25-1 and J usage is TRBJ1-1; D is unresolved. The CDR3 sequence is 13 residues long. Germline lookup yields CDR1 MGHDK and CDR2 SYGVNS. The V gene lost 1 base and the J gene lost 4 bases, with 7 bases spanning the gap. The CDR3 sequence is CASSESGATEAFF. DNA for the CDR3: TGTGCCAGCAGTGAATCTGGTGCCACTGAAGCTTTCTTT.

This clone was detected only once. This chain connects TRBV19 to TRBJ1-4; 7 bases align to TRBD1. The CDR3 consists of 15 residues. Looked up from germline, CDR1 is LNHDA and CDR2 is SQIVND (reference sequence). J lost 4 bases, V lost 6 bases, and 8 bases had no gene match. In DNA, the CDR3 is TGTGCCAGTAGGACAACAGGGGAAGTTAATGAAAAACTGTTTTTT. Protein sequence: CASRTTGEVNEKLFF.

The CDR3 spells CASSLAGTGDFSEQFF. The CDR3 region has the DNA TGTGCCAGCAGCTTAGCTGGGACAGGGGATTTTAGTGAGCAGTTCTTC. V is TRBV7-8 and J is TRBJ2-1, with TRBD1 matching over 10 bases. The CDR3 contains 16 residues. Per the germline V gene, CDR1 is SGHVS and CDR2 is FQNEAQ. The junction had 8 bases not matched to a gene; V was cut back by 0 bases and J by 9 bases.

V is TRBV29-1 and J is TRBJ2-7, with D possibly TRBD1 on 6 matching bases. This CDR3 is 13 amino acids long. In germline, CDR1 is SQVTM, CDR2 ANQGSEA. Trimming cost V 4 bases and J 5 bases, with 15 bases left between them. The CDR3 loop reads CSVGLGGLDEQYF. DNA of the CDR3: TGCAGCGTTGGCTTAGGGGGTCTGGACGAGCAGTACTTC.

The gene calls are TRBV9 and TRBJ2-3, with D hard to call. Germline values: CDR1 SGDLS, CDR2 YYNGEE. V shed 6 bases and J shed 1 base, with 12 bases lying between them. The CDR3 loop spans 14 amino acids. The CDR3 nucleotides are TGTGCCAGCAACCCCGGGCCACGCACAGATACGCAGTATTTT. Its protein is CASNPGPRTDTQYF. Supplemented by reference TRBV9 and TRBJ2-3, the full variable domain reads DSGVTQTPKHLITATGQRVTLRCSPRSGDLSVYWYQQSLDQGLQFLIQYYNGEERAKGNILERFSAQQFPDLHSELNLSSLELGDSALYFCASNPGPRTDTQYFGPGTRLTVL.

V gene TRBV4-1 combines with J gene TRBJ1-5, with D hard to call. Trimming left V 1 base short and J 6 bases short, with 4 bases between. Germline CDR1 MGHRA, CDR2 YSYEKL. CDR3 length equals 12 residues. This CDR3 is CASSQVGQPQHF. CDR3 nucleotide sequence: TGCGCCAGCAGCCAAGTTGGTCAGCCCCAGCATTTT.

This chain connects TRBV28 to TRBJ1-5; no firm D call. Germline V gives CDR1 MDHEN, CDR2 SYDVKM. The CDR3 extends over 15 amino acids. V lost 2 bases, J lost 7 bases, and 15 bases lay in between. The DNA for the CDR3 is TGTGCCAGCAGTTTACCCAACCGCCCGGAGCAGCCCCAGCATTTT. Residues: CASSLPNRPEQPQHF.

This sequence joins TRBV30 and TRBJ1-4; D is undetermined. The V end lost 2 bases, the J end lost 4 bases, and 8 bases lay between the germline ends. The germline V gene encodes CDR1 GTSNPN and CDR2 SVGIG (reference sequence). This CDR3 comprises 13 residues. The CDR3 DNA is TGTGCCTGGAGTAACCTGATTAATGAAAAACTGTTTTTT. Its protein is CAWSNLINEKLFF.